Sequencing of this T cell receptor (beta chain) was carried out in a study of blood T cell repertoires in COVID-19. Overall study context: Sources were T cells, B-cell-depleted T cells, or PBMCs; the material itself was cDNA or gDNA.

The repertoire was sequenced with immunoSEQ multiplex PCR; TCRdb's copy has only in-frame clones and lacks some. The sample records tens of thousands of clones, roughly 87% being singletons. The V gene's germline CDR1 is LNHDA and CDR2 SQIVND (reference sequence). The CDR3 sequence is 16 residues long. Unmatched junction bases numbered 9, after V lost 5 bases and J lost 9 bases. Sample: peripheral blood. V usage is TRBV19 and J usage is TRBJ2-1, with TRBD2 identical over 14 bases. The TCR comes from an elderly woman with acute or convalescent COVID-19. This CDR3 is CASSARLAGGPGEQFF. The CDR3 DNA reads TGTGCCAGTAGTGCTCGACTAGCGGGAGGGCCTGGTGAGCAGTTCTTC.